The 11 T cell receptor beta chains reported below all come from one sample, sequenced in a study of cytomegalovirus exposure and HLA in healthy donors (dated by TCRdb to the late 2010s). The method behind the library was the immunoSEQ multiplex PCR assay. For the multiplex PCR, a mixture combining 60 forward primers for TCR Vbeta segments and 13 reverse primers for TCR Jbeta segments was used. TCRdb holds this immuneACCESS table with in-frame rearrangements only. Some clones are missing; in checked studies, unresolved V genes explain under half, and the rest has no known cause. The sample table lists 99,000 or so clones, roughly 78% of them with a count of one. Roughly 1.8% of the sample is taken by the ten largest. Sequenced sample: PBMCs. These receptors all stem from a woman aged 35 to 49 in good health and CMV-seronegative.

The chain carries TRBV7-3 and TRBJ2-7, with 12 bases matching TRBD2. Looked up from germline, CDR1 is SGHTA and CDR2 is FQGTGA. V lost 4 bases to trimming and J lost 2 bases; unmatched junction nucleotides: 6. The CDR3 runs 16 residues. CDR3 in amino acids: CASSSASSGRAYEQYF. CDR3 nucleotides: TGTGCCAGCAGCTCTGCCTCTAGCGGGAGGGCCTACGAGCAGTACTTC.

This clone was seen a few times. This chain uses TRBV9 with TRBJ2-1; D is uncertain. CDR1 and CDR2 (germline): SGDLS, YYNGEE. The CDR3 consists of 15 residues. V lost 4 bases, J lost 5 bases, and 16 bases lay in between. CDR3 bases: TGTGCCAGCAGCCCGTCAAGTGAGTTCGACAATGAGCAGTTCTTC. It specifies CASSPSSEFDNEQFF.

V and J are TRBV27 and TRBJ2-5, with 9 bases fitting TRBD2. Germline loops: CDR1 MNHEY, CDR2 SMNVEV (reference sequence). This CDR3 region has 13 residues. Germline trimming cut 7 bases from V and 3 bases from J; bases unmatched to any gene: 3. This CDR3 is CASTGGGEETQYF. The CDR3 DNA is TGTGCCAGCACGGGCGGGGGGGAAGAGACCCAGTACTTC.

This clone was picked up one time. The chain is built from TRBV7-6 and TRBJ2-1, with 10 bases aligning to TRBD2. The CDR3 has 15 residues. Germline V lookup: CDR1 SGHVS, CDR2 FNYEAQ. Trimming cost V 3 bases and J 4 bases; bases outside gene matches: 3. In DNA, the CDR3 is TGTGCCAGCAGCTTGGGACTAGCGCCATACAATGAGCAGTTCTTC. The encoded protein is CASSLGLAPYNEQFF.

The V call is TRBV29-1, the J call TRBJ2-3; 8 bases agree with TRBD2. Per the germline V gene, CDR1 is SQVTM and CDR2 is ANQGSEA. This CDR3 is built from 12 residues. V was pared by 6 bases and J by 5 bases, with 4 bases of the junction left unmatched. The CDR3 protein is CSVGGARDTQYF. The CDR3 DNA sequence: TGCAGCGTCGGGGGGGCCAGAGATACGCAGTATTTT.

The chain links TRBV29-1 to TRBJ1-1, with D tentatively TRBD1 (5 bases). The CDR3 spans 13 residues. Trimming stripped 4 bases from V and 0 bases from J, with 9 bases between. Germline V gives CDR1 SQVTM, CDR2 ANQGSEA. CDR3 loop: CSVGGGLNTEAFF. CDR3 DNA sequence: TGCAGCGTTGGGGGGGGTTTGAACACTGAAGCTTTCTTT.

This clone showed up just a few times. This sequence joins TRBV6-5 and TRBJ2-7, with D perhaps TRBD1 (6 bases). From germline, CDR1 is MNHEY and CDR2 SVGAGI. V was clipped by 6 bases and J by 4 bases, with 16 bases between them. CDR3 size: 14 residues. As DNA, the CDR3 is TGTGCCAGCAGATCTGGACAGAGAGGGTACGAGCAGTACTTC. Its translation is CASRSGQRGYEQYF.

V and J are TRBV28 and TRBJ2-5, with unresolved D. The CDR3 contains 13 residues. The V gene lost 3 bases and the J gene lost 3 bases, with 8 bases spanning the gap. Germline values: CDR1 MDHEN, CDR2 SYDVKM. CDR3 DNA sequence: TGTGCCAGCAGTTTGTCCCGGGAAGAGACCCAGTACTTC. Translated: CASSLSREETQYF.

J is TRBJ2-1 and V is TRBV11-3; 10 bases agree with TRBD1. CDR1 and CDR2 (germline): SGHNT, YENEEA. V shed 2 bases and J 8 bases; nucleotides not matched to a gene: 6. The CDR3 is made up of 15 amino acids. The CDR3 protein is CASSLRGDRGDEQFF. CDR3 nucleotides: TGTGCCAGCAGCTTAAGGGGGGACAGGGGCGATGAGCAGTTCTTC.

CDR3 sequence: CASSLGHPETQYF. For the CDR3, the DNA is TGTGCCAGCAGTTTGGGGCATCCGGAGACCCAGTACTTC. V is TRBV28 and J is TRBJ2-5; maybe TRBD1 (5 bases). The CDR3 is made up of 13 amino acids. Trimming pared 3 bases from V and 5 bases from J, leaving 10 bases between. Germline loops: CDR1 MDHEN, CDR2 SYDVKM. Full variable domain (rest looked up from reference TRBV28 and TRBJ2-5): DVKVTQSSRYLVKRTGEKVFLECVQDMDHENMFWYRQDPGLGLRLIYFSYDVKMKEKGDIPEGYSVSREKKERFSLILESASTNQTSMYLCASSLGHPETQYFGPGTRLLVL.

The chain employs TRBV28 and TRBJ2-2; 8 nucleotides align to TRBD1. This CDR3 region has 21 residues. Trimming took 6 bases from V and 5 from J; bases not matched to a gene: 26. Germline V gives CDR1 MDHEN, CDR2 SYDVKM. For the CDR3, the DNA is TGTGCCAGCAGACCATTCCGGTTCATTCTGGGGAAAGGACAGGGTACCGGGGAGCTGTTTTTT. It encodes CASRPFRFILGKGQGTGELFF.